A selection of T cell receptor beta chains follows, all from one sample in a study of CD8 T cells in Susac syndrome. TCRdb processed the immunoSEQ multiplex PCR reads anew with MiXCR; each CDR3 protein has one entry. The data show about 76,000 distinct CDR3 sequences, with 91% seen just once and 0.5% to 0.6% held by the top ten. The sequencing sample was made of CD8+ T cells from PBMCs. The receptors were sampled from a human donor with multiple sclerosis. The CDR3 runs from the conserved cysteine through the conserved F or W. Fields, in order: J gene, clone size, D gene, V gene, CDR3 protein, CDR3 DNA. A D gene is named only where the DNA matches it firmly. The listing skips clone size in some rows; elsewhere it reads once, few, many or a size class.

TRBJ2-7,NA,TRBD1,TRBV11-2,CASSLGYRGRKSYEQYF,TGTGCCAGCAGCTTAGGGTACAGGGGGAGAAAAAGCTACGAGCAGTACTTC
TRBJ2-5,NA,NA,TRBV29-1,CSVLTLGTQYF,TGCAGCGTTCTGACCCTGGGGACCCAGTACTTC
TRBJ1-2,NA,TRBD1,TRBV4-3,CASSQDKFHRDRASYGYTF,TGCGCCAGCAGCCAAGACAAGTTCCACCGGGACAGGGCGTCCTATGGCTACACCTTC
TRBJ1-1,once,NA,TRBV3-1,CASSQASTNTEAFF,TGTGCCAGCAGCCAAGCTTCCACCAACACTGAAGCTTTCTTT
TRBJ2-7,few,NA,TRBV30,CAWSVGWGAEQYF,TGTGCCTGGAGTGTCGGTTGGGGGGCCGAGCAGTACTTC
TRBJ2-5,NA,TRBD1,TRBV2,CASSDLTGEETQYF,TGTGCCAGCAGTGATTTGACAGGGGAAGAGACCCAGTACTTC
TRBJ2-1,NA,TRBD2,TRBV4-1,CASSREGSSYNEQFF,TGCGCCAGCAGCCGGGAGGGGAGCTCCTACAATGAGCAGTTCTTC
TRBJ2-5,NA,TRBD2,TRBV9,CASSPSRGGRTQYF,TGTGCCAGCAGCCCGAGCCGGGGGGGACGGACCCAGTACTTC
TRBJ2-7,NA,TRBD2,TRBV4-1,CASSQGGSSYEQYF,TGCGCCAGCAGCCAGGGCGGGAGCTCCTACGAGCAGTACTTC
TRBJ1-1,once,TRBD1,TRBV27,CASSLSPPALTGGGTEAFF,TGTGCCAGCAGTTTAAGCCCTCCAGCCCTTACAGGGGGCGGAACTGAAGCTTTCTTT
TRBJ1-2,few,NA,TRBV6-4,CASDGTFDYGYTF,TGTGCCAGCGATGGGACTTTCGACTATGGCTACACCTTC
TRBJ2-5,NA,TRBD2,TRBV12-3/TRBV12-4,CASSPGVAGGLETQYF,TGTGCCAGCAGTCCCGGGGTAGCGGGAGGTCTGGAGACCCAGTACTTC
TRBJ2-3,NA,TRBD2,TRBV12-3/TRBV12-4,CASTPLAGGTDTQYF,TGTGCCAGCACCCCCCTAGCGGGGGGAACAGATACGCAGTATTTT
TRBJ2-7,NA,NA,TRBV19,CASSAGSTYEQYF,TGTGCCAGTAGTGCTGGGTCCACCTACGAGCAGTACTTC
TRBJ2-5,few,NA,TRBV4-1,CASSPGHLEETQYF,TGCGCCAGCAGCCCGGGACACCTCGAAGAGACCCAGTACTTC
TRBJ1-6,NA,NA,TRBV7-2,CASNILRASSPLHF,TGTGCCAGCAACATTCTAAGGGCAAGTTCACCCCTCCACTTT
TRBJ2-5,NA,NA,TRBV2,CASSEAETQYF,TGTGCCAGCAGTGAAGCAGAGACCCAGTACTTC
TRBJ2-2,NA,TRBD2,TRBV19,CASTIGGAIANTGELFF,TGTGCCAGTACGATCGGGGGGGCCATCGCGAACACCGGGGAGCTGTTTTTT
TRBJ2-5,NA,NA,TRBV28,CASSFRVLGETQYF,TGTGCCAGCAGTTTTCGGGTTTTGGGGGAGACCCAGTACTTC
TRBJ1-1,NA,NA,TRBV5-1,CASSPWETDGDGVNTEAFF,TGCGCCAGCAGCCCGTGGGAGACGGACGGAGATGGGGTGAACACTGAAGCTTTCTTT
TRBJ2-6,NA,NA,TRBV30,CAWSGGHRSGANVLTF,TGTGCCTGGAGTGGGGGACACCGCTCTGGGGCCAACGTCCTGACTTTC
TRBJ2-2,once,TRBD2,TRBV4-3,CASSEGPAGRTNTGELFF,TGCGCCAGCAGCGAAGGGCCAGCCGGGAGGACGAACACCGGGGAGCTGTTTTTT
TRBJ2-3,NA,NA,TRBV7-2,CASSLGYTDTQYF,TGTGCCAGCAGCTTAGGCTACACAGATACGCAGTATTTT
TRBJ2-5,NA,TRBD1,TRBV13,CASSLGPGQDQETQYF,TGTGCCAGCAGCTTAGGGCCGGGACAGGATCAGGAGACCCAGTACTTC